These T cell receptor beta chains were read from a single sample in a study of shared clonotypes between healthy human individuals. Assay: immunoSEQ multiplex PCR; the TCRdb copy retains only in-frame clones and omits some. The sample holds 2 million to 2.5 million clones, around 95% seen once. Sequencing used naive CD4+ T cells sorted from blood. These receptors originate from a man younger than 30 in good health. Both conserved end residues are part of each CDR3. A D gene is named only where the DNA matches it firmly.

d_gene	v_gene	CDR3aa
.	TRBV11-2	CASSSRHNWDGRITGELFF
TRBD1	TRBV4-2	CASSQDSRGPHLNTEAFF
TRBD1	TRBV7-9	CASSADRAANEKLFF
.	TRBV6-1	CASSALAAAATNYNEQFF
.	TRBV30	CAWGQGGEQYF
.	TRBV7-2	CASSLEGGINSPLHF
TRBD1	TRBV7-3	CASSLDDRVDSPLHF
TRBD1	TRBV19	CASNLGQGLNTEAFF
.	TRBV6-5	CASSYSGQGSYEQYF
.	TRBV29-1	CSASLVGEQYF
TRBD1	TRBV6-5	CASSPRTGVNQPQHF
.	TRBV6-1	CASSERMGGNTIYF
TRBD1	TRBV6-6	CASMYRGLNTEAFF
.	TRBV7-9	CASSLGSENYGYTF
.	TRBV28	CASSLRIPPRRGYTF
TRBD2	TRBV5-1	CASSLPQQRGAPETQYF